The TCR beta chain under discussion was sequenced for a study of cytomegalovirus exposure and HLA in healthy donors. Findings and limits, study-wide: The presence/absence work took it that sequencing depth was about the same across donors.

Of note for this clone: The antigen remains unidentified.

Use of 60 Vbeta and 13 Jbeta primers characterized the PCR. Sequenced by immunoSEQ multiplex PCR; TCRdb stores in-frame clones only, minus some. The sample contains 30,000 to 35,000 clones, 80% of which appear only once. J gave up 7 bases and V 0 bases, and 3 bases lay outside the gene matches. CDR1 SGHRS and CDR2 YFSETQ come from the germline V gene. CDR3 length equals 14 residues. Sequencing was done on a sample of PBMCs. The source is a male donor in good health and CMV-seronegative. This chain connects TRBV5-1 to TRBJ1-2; TRBD1 matches 10 bases. CDR3 sequence: CASSLGQGAGGYTF. The DNA of the CDR3 is TGCGCCAGCAGCTTGGGACAGGGGGCTGGTGGCTACACCTTC.